Presented here are 12 T cell receptor beta chains from one specimen sequenced in a study of graft-versus-host responses after intestinal transplantation. Repertoires were generated with immunoSEQ multiplex PCR, while TCRdb's copy carries only in-frame clones and drops some. There are 15,000 to 20,000 clones in the sample; about 89% occur only once, and 6% to 8.5% lies in the top ten. Sample: bone marrow, taken about 120 days after intestinal transplantation. Source of these receptors: a human patient who received an intestinal transplant, so some T cells may come from the graft donor.

This chain links TRBV4-1 with TRBJ2-4; 9 bases fit TRBD2. This CDR3 region has 15 residues. CDR1 and CDR2 (germline): MGHRA, YSYEKL. Losses at the gene ends were 5 bases for V and 2 bases for J; bases not matched to a gene: 4. The CDR3, as DNA: TGCGCCAGCAGCTATAGCGGGAGCCCCAAAAACATTCAGTACTTC. It is translated as CASSYSGSPKNIQYF.

V and J are TRBV27 and TRBJ2-7; 9 bases fit TRBD2. The CDR3 sequence is 17 residues long. V lost 0 bases to trimming and J lost 5 bases; unmatched junction nucleotides: 11. CDR1 is MNHEY and CDR2 is SMNVEV in the germline V gene (reference sequence). CDR3 residues: CASSLSPFRGRADEQYF. DNA of the CDR3: TGTGCCAGCAGTTTATCCCCTTTTCGCGGGAGGGCGGACGAGCAGTACTTC.

The chain combines TRBV29-1 with TRBJ2-3; tentative D call: TRBD2 (6 bases). The CDR3 totals 13 residues. Germline lookup yields CDR1 SQVTM and CDR2 ANQGSEA. V lost 3 bases and J lost 6, with 13 bases in between. Here the CDR3 DNA reads TGCAGCGTTGACCGTGGGGGGTGGGATACGCAGTATTTT. Its translation: CSVDRGGWDTQYF.

V gene TRBV15 combines with J gene TRBJ2-1; perhaps TRBD1 as D (6 bases). The V gene's germline CDR1 is LNHNV and CDR2 YYDKDF (reference sequence). The CDR3 runs 15 residues. The ends were cut back, 2 bases at V and 2 bases at J, with 10 bases in the middle. The CDR3 nucleotides read TGTGCCACCAGCAGATCACGGGACACCTACAATGAGCAGTTCTTC. Translated: CATSRSRDTYNEQFF.

The chain has TRBV19 and TRBJ1-1; D not certain. The ends were cut back, 8 bases at V and 3 bases at J, with 16 bases in the middle. Germline CDR1 reads LNHDA; CDR2 reads SQIVND (reference sequence). This CDR3 comprises 14 residues. The CDR3: CASAPIGVDTEAFF. Written as DNA, the CDR3 is TGTGCCAGTGCCCCTATCGGGGTGGACACTGAAGCTTTCTTT.

This chain links TRBV28 with TRBJ2-1; 7 nucleotides align to TRBD2. The CDR3 consists of 17 residues. The trim removed 1 base at V and 6 bases at J, leaving 12 bases unmatched. The germline V gene encodes CDR1 MDHEN and CDR2 SYDVKM. CDR3 sequence: CASSLYPRRERGNEQFF. CDR3 in DNA: TGTGCCAGCAGTTTATACCCCCGGCGGGAGAGGGGCAATGAGCAGTTCTTC.

This rearrangement joins TRBV4-1 to TRBJ1-6; D is uncertain. This CDR3 spans 14 amino acids. The germline V gene encodes CDR1 MGHRA and CDR2 YSYEKL. Between the trimmed V and J ends, which lost 1 base and 3 bases, there was a span of 4 bases. The CDR3 loop reads CASSQVDYNSPLHF. CDR3 DNA: TGCGCCAGCAGCCAAGTCGACTATAATTCACCCCTCCACTTT.

This sequence joins TRBV2 and TRBJ1-5, with 9 bases aligning to TRBD1. The CDR3 sequence is 14 residues long. With V trimmed by 4 bases and J by 5 bases, 3 bases remained unmatched. Germline values: CDR1 SNHLY, CDR2 FYNNEI. The CDR3 protein is CASSAGTGYQPQHF. For the CDR3, the DNA is TGTGCCAGCAGTGCCGGGACAGGGTATCAGCCCCAGCATTTT.

The V and J genes are TRBV6-1 and TRBJ1-1; unclear D gene. The germline V gene has CDR1 MNHNS and CDR2 SASEGT. With 5 bases removed from V and 0 bases from J, the gap between germline ends came to 10 bases. The CDR3 contains 14 residues. The CDR3 region is CASSSWNLNTEAFF. The CDR3 coding sequence is TGTGCCAGCAGTTCGTGGAACCTGAACACTGAAGCTTTCTTT.

The rearrangement joins TRBV25-1 to TRBJ2-7, with a tentative D call TRBD2 (6 bases). The V gene's germline CDR1 is MGHDK and CDR2 SYGVNS. CDR3 length equals 10 residues. V lost 8 bases and J 4 bases, leaving 6 bases between the germline ends. As DNA, the CDR3 is TGTGCCAGCGGGGGGTACGAGCAGTACTTC. It codes for CASGGYEQYF.

The chain uses TRBV19 and TRBJ2-5; TRBD1 agrees at 8 bases. The V gene's germline CDR1 is LNHDA and CDR2 SQIVND (reference sequence). The trim removed 5 bases at V and 4 bases at J, leaving 9 bases unmatched. There are 15 residues in the CDR3. In DNA form, the CDR3 reads TGTGCCAGTAGTGGAGGGACAGGCCGAGGAGAGACCCAGTACTTC. This gives the protein CASSGGTGRGETQYF.

As for this clone: The sample contains more than one DNA sequence encoding this CDR3. The chain links TRBV7-9 to TRBJ1-2; D unclear. Looked up from germline, CDR1 is SEHNR and CDR2 is FQNEAQ (reference sequence). CDR3 length: 18 amino acids. V lost 2 bases and J lost 1, with 20 bases in between. CDR3 sequence (DNA): TGTGCCAGCAGCTTAATCTTCGCGAGGGAGGAGTATAACTATGGCTACACCTTC. Residues: CASSLIFAREEYNYGYTF.